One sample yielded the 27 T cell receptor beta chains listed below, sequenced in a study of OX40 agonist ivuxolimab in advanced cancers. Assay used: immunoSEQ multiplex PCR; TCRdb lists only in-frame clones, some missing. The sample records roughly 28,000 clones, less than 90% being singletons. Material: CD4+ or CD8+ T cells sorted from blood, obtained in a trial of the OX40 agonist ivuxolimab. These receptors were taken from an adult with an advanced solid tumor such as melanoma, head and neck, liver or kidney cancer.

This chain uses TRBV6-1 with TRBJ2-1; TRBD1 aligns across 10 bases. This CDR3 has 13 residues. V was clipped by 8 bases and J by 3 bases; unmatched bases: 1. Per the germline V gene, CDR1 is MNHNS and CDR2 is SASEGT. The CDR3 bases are TGTGCCAGCGGGACAGGGGACTACAATGAGCAGTTCTTC. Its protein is CASGTGDYNEQFF.

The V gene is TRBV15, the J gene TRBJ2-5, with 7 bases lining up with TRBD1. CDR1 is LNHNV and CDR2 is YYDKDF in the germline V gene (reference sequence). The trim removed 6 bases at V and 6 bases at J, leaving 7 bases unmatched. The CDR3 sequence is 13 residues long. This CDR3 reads CATSPHRGQTQYF. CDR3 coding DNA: TGTGCCACCAGTCCTCACAGGGGTCAGACCCAGTACTTC.

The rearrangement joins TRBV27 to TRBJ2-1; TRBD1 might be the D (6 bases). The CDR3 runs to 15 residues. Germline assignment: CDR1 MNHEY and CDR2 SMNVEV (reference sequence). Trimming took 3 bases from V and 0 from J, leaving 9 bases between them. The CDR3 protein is CASSFRGSSYNEQFF. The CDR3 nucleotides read TGTGCCAGCAGTTTTAGGGGGAGCTCCTACAATGAGCAGTTCTTC.

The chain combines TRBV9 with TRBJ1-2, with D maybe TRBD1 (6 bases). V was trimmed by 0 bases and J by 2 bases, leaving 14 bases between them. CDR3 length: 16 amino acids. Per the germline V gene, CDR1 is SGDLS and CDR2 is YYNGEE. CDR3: CASSVEPRGSNYGYTF. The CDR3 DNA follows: TGTGCCAGCAGCGTAGAGCCCAGGGGTAGCAACTATGGCTACACCTTC.

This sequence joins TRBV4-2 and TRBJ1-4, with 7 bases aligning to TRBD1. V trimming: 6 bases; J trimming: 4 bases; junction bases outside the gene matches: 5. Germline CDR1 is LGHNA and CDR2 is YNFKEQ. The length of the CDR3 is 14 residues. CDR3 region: CASSSDRINEKLFF. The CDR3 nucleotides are TGTGCCAGCAGTTCGGACAGGATTAATGAAAAACTGTTTTTT.

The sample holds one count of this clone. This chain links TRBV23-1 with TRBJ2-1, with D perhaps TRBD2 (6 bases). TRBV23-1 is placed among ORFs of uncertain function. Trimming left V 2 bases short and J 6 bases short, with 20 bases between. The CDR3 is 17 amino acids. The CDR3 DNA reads TGCGCCAGCAGTCAAATAGGGTGCGGGATAGCTACCAATGAGCAGTTCTTC. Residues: CASSQIGCGIATNEQFF.

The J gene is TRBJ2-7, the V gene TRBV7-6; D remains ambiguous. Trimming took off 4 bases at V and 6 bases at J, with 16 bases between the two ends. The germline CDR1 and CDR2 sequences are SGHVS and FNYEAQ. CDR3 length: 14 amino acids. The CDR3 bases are TGTGCCAGCAGCTCCGGGCCCCGAAAGGTCGAGCAGTACTTC. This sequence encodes CASSSGPRKVEQYF. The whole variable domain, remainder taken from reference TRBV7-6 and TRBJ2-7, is GAGVSQSPRYKVTKRGQDVALRCDPISGHVSLYWYRQALGQGPEFLTYFNYEAQQDKSGLPNDRFSAERPEGSISTLTIQRTEQRDSAMYRCASSSGPRKVEQYFGPGTRLTVT.

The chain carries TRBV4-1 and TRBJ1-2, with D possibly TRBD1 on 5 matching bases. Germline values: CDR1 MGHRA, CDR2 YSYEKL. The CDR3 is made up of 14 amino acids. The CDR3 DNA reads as TGCGCGAGTTCTGGTGGGTGGGGGGTAGATGGCTACACCTTC. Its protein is CASSGGWGVDGYTF.

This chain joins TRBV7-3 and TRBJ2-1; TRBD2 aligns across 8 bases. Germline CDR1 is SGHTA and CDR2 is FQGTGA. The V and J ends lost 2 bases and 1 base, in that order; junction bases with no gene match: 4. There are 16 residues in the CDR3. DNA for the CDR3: TGTGCCAGCAGCTTAGGAGGGACTAGTTCCTACAATGAGCAGTTCTTC. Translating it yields CASSLGGTSSYNEQFF.

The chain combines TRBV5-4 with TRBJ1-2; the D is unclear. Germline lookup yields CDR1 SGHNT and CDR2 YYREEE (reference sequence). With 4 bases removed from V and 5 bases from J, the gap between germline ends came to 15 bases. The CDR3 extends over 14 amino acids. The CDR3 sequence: CASSPAAVGYGYTF. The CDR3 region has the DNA TGTGCCAGCAGCCCGGCGGCCGTAGGGTATGGCTACACCTTC.

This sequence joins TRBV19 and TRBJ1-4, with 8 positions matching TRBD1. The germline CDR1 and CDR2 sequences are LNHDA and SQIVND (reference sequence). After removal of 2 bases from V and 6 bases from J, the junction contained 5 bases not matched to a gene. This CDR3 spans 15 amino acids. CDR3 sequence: CASSIPGQAYEKLFF. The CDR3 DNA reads TGTGCCAGTAGTATACCGGGACAGGCCTATGAAAAACTGTTTTTT.

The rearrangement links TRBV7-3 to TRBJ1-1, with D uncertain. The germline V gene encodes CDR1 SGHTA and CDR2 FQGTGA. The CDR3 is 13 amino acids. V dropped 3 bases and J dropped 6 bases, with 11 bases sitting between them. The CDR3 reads CASSFGGKSEAFF. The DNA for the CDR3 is TGTGCCAGCAGCTTTGGAGGGAAATCTGAAGCTTTCTTT.

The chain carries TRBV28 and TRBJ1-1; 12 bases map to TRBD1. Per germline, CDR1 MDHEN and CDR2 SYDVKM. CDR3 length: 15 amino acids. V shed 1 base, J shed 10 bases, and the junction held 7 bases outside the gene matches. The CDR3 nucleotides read TGTGCCAGCAGTTTATTCGGGGACAGGGGGCTCGGAGCTTTCTTT. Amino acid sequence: CASSLFGDRGLGAFF.

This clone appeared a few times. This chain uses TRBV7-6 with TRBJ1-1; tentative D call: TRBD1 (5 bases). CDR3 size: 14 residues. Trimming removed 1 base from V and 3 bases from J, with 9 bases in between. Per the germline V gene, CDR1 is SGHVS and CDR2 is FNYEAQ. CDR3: CASSLGQLYTEAFF. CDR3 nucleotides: TGTGCCAGCAGCTTAGGACAGCTCTACACTGAAGCTTTCTTT.

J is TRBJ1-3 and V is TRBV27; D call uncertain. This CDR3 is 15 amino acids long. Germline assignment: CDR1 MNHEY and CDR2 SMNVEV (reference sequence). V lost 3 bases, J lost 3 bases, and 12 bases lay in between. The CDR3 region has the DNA TGTGCCAGCAGTTTCACCGGGTCTAGTGGAAACACCATATATTTT. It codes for CASSFTGSSGNTIYF.

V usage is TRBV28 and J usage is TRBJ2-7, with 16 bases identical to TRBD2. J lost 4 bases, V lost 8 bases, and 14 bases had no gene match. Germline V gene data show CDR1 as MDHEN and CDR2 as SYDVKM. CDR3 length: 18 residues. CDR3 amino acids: CASENPGLAGGLGYEQYF. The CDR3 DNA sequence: TGTGCCAGCGAGAACCCGGGACTAGCGGGAGGGTTAGGGTACGAGCAGTACTTC.

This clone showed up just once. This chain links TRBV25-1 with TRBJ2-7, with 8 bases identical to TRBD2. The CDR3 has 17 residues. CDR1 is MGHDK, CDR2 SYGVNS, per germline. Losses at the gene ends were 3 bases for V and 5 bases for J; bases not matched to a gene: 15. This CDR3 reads CASSDRLTSGGFHEQYF. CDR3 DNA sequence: TGTGCCAGCAGTGATCGACTTACTAGCGGAGGATTTCACGAGCAGTACTTC.

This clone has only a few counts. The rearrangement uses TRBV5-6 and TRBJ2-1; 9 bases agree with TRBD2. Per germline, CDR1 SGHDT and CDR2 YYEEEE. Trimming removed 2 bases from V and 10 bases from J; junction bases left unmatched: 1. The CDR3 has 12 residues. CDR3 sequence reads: CASSLGLAEQFF. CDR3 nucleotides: TGTGCCAGCAGCTTAGGACTAGCGGAGCAGTTCTTC. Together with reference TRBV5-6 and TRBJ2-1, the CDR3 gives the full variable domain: DAGVTQSPTHLIKTRGQQVTLRCSPKSGHDTVSWYQQALGQGPQFIFQYYEEEERQRGNFPDRFSGHQFPNYSSELNVNALLLGDSALYLCASSLGLAEQFFGPGTRLTVL.

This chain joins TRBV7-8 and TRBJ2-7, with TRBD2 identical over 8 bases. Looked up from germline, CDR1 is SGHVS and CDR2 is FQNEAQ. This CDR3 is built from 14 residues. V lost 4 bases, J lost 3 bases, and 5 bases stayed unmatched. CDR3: CASSYRGGLYEQYF. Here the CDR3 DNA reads TGTGCCAGCAGCTACCGGGGGGGGCTCTACGAGCAGTACTTC.

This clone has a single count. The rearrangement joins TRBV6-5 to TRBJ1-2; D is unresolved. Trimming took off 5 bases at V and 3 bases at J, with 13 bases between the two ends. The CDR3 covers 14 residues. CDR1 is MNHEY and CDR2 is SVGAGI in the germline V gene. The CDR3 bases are TGTGCCAGCAGTACCCTCTTGGCTGACTATGGCTACACCTTC. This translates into CASSTLLADYGYTF.

As DNA, the CDR3 is TGTGCCAGCAGCGCCGATACCGGGGAGCTGTTTTTT. Protein sequence: CASSADTGELFF. V gene TRBV7-9 combines with J gene TRBJ2-2; the D is unclear. Germline loops: CDR1 SEHNR, CDR2 FQNEAQ (reference sequence). The CDR3 consists of 12 residues. V lost 5 bases and J lost 5, with 6 bases in between.

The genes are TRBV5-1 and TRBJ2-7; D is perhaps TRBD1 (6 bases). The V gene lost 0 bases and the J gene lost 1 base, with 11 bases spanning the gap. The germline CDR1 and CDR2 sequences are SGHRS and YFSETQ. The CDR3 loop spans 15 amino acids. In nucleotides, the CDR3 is TGCGCCAGCAGCTTGGGGGACAAGACATCCTACGAGCAGTACTTC. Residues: CASSLGDKTSYEQYF.

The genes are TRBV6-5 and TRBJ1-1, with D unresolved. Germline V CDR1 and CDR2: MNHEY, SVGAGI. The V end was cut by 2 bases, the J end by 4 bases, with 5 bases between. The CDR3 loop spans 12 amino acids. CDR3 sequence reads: CASSYGSTEAFF. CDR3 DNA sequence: TGTGCCAGCAGTTACGGGTCCACTGAAGCTTTCTTT.

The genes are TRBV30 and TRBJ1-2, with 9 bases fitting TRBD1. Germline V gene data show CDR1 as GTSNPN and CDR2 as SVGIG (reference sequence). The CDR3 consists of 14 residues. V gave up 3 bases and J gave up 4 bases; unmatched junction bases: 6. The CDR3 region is CAWRYRGPGYGYTF. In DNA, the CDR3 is TGTGCCTGGAGGTACAGGGGGCCGGGCTATGGCTACACCTTC.

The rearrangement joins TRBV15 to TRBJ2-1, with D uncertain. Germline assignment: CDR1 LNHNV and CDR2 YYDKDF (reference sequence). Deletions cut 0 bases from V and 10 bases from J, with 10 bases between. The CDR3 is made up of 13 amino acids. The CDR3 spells CATSRDRGTEQFF. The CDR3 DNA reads TGTGCCACCAGCAGAGATCGAGGAACGGAGCAGTTCTTC. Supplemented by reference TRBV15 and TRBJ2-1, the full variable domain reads DAMVIQNPRYQVTQFGKPVTLSCSQTLNHNVMYWYQQKSSQAPKLLFHYYDKDFNNEADTPDNFQSRRPNTSFCFLDIRSPGLGDTAMYLCATSRDRGTEQFFGPGTRLTVL.

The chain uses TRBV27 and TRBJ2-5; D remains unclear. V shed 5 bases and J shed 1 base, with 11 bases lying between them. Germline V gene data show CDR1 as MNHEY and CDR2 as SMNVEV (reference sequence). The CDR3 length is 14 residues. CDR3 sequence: CASSPRWVQETQYF. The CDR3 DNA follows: TGTGCCAGCAGTCCGAGATGGGTCCAAGAGACCCAGTACTTC.

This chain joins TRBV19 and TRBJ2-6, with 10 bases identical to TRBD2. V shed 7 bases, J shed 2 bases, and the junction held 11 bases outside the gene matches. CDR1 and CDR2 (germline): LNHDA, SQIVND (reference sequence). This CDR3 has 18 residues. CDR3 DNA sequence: TGTGCCAGTAAGGCCTCTAGCGGGAGAGGGGCTGGGGCCAACGTCCTGACTTTC. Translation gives CASKASSGRGAGANVLTF.